This T cell receptor beta chain came from a study of beta chain features in type 1 diabetes. About the research overall: The patients were much like the healthy donors in age, gender and cell yields.

CDR1 is SGDLS, CDR2 YYNGEE, per germline. The CDR3 is 14 residues long. V was clipped by 3 bases and J by 4 bases; unmatched bases: 4. General study results and limits: Shorter templates may be favored by PCR, equally so in patients and controls. Among all four CD4+ subsets, Type 1 diabetes patients had TCRB CDR3s that were moderately but significantly shorter.

Central memory, naive, regulatory and stem cell-like memory CD4+ cells were sorted by CD45RO/CCR7/CD25/CD127/CD95/CD27. The whole isolated RNA underwent reverse transcription, so sequencing captured expressed TCRB transcripts. Only in-frame clones appear in the TCRdb table, and some are missing; sequencing was by immunoSEQ multiplex PCR. The repertoire has fewer than 650,000 clones, 15% to 18% of them found once; the top ten carry around 0.1%. This clone was detected only a few times. The target antigen is unknown. This sequence was found in a man aged 18-30 years in good health. The gene calls are TRBV9 and TRBJ2-1; 7 bases map to TRBD1. Material: naive CD4+ T cells from blood. The CDR3 here is CASSGGTAYNEQFF. CDR3 DNA sequence: TGTGCCAGCAGCGGGGGGACAGCTTACAATGAGCAGTTCTTC.